One and the same sample provided the 17 T cell receptor beta chains below, sequenced in a study of blood T cells in healthy people across ages. Then a second PCR, running roughly 7 to 12 cycles, was carried out with a sample-barcoded 5' primer and a J-beta primer mix. TCRdb analysed the 5' RACE reads with MiXCR anew, one entry per CDR3 protein. This sample has about 1,400,000 distinct CDR3 sequences, with approximately 42% found just once. Sequencing used blood. The receptors were sampled from a woman aged 18-29 years in good health.

This clonotype appeared a few times. V gene TRBV7-9 combines with J gene TRBJ1-6; a possible D gene is TRBD1 (5 bases). The V gene's germline CDR1 is SEHNR and CDR2 FQNEAQ (reference sequence). The V gene lost 3 bases and the J gene lost 0 bases, with 9 bases spanning the gap. This CDR3 spans 16 amino acids. CDR3 residues: CASSLTDDSYNSPLHF. CDR3 bases: TGTGCCAGCAGCTTGACAGACGACTCCTATAATTCACCCCTCCACTTT.

With regard to this clonotype: At one of its ends the junction is not consistent with the germline gene, which may arise from a read error. This sequence joins TRBV5-1 and TRBJ1-1; 7 bases map to TRBD1. CDR1 and CDR2 (germline): SGHRS, YFSETQ. The CDR3 totals 15 residues. CDR3 sequence (DNA): TGCGCCAGCAGCTTCTCCGGACAGGCGAACACTGAAGCTTCCTTT. Encoded protein: CASSFSGQANTEASF.

This clonotype was observed a few times. J is TRBJ2-1 and V is TRBV6-1, with D possibly being TRBD1 or TRBD2 (5 bases each). Germline CDR1 is MNHNS and CDR2 is SASEGT. The V and J ends lost 3 bases and 0 bases respectively, with 12 bases between them. This CDR3 region has 16 residues. CDR3 amino acids: CASSDWAGSSYNEQFF. CDR3 nucleotide sequence: TGTGCCAGCAGTGATTGGGCAGGGAGCTCCTACAATGAGCAGTTCTTC.

This clonotype was found a few times. The genes are TRBV7-3 and TRBJ2-3, with unresolved D. Germline lookup yields CDR1 SGHTA and CDR2 FQGTGA. Trimming removed 2 bases from V and 4 bases from J, with 10 bases in between. This CDR3 is built from 14 residues. The chain's CDR3 is CASSLFAPADTQYF. CDR3 nucleotides: TGTGCCAGCAGCTTATTCGCCCCTGCAGATACGCAGTATTTT.

V and J are TRBV20-1 and TRBJ2-7, with D perhaps matching TRBD1 (5 bases). Per the germline V gene, CDR1 is DFQATT and CDR2 is SNEGSKA (reference sequence). V dropped 3 bases and J dropped 7 bases, with 16 bases sitting between them. CDR3 length: 13 amino acids. The CDR3 is CSASDTVDNEQYF. The CDR3 DNA follows: TGCAGTGCTAGTGACACAGTGGACAATGAGCAGTACTTC.

This chain links TRBV4-2 with TRBJ2-1, with TRBD2 matching 8 bases. The tail of the sequence fits TRBJ2-7 better, so the J call may be wrong. The germline V gene encodes CDR1 LGHNA and CDR2 YNFKEQ. This CDR3 is 16 amino acids long. CDR3 sequence: CASSQDWSGGVYEQYF. CDR3 coding DNA: TGTGCCAGCAGCCAAGATTGGAGCGGGGGAGTCTACGAGCAGTACTTC.

This clonotype was counted only a few times. The chain employs TRBV13 and TRBJ1-2; D gene ambiguous. Germline V gene data show CDR1 as PRHDT and CDR2 as FYEKMQ (reference sequence). The CDR3 has 18 residues. Trimming shortened V by 4 bases and J by 4 bases, and 25 bases separated the two germline ends. CDR3 residues: CASSSKAARAWEVYGYTF. In nucleotides, the CDR3 is TGTGCCAGCAGCTCCAAGGCTGCGAGGGCGTGGGAAGTCTATGGCTACACCTTC.

This chain uses TRBV20-1 with TRBJ1-5; maybe TRBD1 (6 bases). V lost 1 base and J 3 bases, leaving 10 bases between the germline ends. Germline values: CDR1 DFQATT, CDR2 SNEGSKA (reference sequence). This CDR3 is 14 amino acids long. CDR3 residues: CSARAEGDNQPQHF. In nucleotides, the CDR3 is TGCAGTGCTAGAGCAGAGGGGGACAATCAGCCCCAGCATTTT.

The chain joins TRBV25-1 to TRBJ1-4; D call uncertain. The length of the CDR3 is 15 residues. V dropped 2 bases and J dropped 5 bases, with 12 bases sitting between them. CDR1 is MGHDK and CDR2 is SYGVNS in the germline V gene. CDR3 residues: CASSELLEINEKLFF. The CDR3 DNA sequence: TGTGCCAGCAGTGAACTCTTGGAAATAAATGAAAAACTGTTTTTT.

Remarks on this clonotype: This could be a read error, since a much larger clone is one nucleotide away. The gene calls are TRBV9 and TRBJ2-1; TRBD1 is a possible D gene (6 bases). The CDR3 covers 14 residues. From germline, CDR1 is SGDLS and CDR2 YYNGEE. The CDR3 DNA is TGTGCCAGCAGCGTTGAAGACAGGTACAATGGGCAGTTCTTC. Translating it yields CASSVEDRYNGQFF. The whole variable domain, remainder taken from reference TRBV9 and TRBJ2-1, is DSGVTQTPKHLITATGQRVTLRCSPRSGDLSVYWYQQSLDQGLQFLIQYYNGEERAKGNILERFSAQQFPDLHSELNLSSLELGDSALYFCASSVEDRYNGQFFGPGTRLTVL.

This clonotype was detected a few times. The gene calls are TRBV4-1 and TRBJ1-6; TRBD1 might be the D (5 bases). The V end lost 0 bases, the J end lost 0 bases, and 15 bases lay between the germline ends. CDR3 length: 19 residues. The germline V gene encodes CDR1 MGHRA and CDR2 YSYEKL. The CDR3 here is CASSQEWAGYSSYNSPLHF. The DNA of the CDR3 is TGCGCCAGCAGCCAAGAATGGGCAGGGTATAGCTCCTATAATTCACCCCTCCACTTT.

The V call is TRBV4-2, the J call TRBJ1-4; TRBD1 agrees at 7 bases. Trimming took 1 base from V and 5 from J; bases not matched to a gene: 7. Germline assignment: CDR1 LGHNA and CDR2 YNFKEQ. The CDR3 is 16 amino acids. Here the CDR3 reads CASSQGDSLNNEKLFF. In DNA form, the CDR3 reads TGTGCCAGCAGCCAAGGGGACAGCTTAAACAATGAAAAACTGTTTTTT.

This clonotype occurred a few times. The chain joins TRBV30 to TRBJ2-4; D remains ambiguous. The CDR3 sequence is 14 residues long. Trimming removed 7 bases at V and 7 bases at J, with 20 bases between. The germline V gene encodes CDR1 GTSNPN and CDR2 SVGIG (reference sequence). Here the CDR3 reads CASIPTWVGNIQYF. Here the CDR3 DNA reads TGTGCCTCGATCCCGACATGGGTAGGGAACATTCAGTACTTC.

J is TRBJ2-5 and V is TRBV10-3, with D unresolved. Germline V gene data show CDR1 as ENHRY and CDR2 as SYGVKD. This CDR3 region has 14 residues. Trimming left V 6 bases short and J 2 bases short, with 13 bases between. CDR3 protein: CAISPAWGQETQYF. The CDR3 nucleotides read TGTGCCATCAGCCCGGCGTGGGGACAAGAGACCCAGTACTTC.

This clonotype was counted a single time. The rearrangement joins TRBV4-2 to TRBJ2-5, with 10 bases aligning to TRBD2. Looked up from germline, CDR1 is LGHNA and CDR2 is YNFKEQ. V lost 1 base, J lost 4 bases, and 6 bases stayed unmatched. This CDR3 is 16 amino acids long. CDR3 sequence: CASSQGTSGVGETQYF. CDR3 in DNA: TGTGCCAGCAGCCAAGGGACTAGCGGAGTTGGAGAGACCCAGTACTTC.

To note about this clonotype: An end of the junction does not agree with germline; a read error may underlie this. The chain employs TRBV7-9 and TRBJ2-3; 13 nucleotides align to TRBD2. Germline CDR1 is SEHNR and CDR2 is FQNEAQ (reference sequence). The CDR3 length is 17 residues. The CDR3: CASSSGLAGASTATQYF. The CDR3 coding sequence is TGTGCCAGCAGCTCTGGACTAGCGGGGGCTAGCACAGCTACGCAGTATTTT.

With regard to this clonotype: The junction departs from germline at one end; a sequencing error may be responsible. The chain couples TRBV12-3 or TRBV12-4 to TRBJ2-3, with no clear D. This CDR3 contains 16 residues. The CDR3 region is CAGSSISARWTDTQYF. Here the CDR3 DNA reads TGTGCCGGCAGCTCAATTTCAGCGCGATGGACAGATACGCAGTATTTT.